This TCR beta chain stems from a study of T cell repertoires in cytomegalovirus infection. This clonotype was found once. TCRdb recomputed calls from the reads with MiXCR, one row per CDR3 protein. The table lists approximately 500,000 distinct CDR3 sequences, approximately 26% of them singletons. Trimming stripped 2 bases from V and 2 bases from J, with 3 bases between. This CDR3 comprises 12 residues. The germline gives CDR1 LNHNV, CDR2 YYDKDF (reference sequence). The receptor comes from a human donor in good health (CMV status not recorded). Some clones in this sample may be carry-over from other donors' samples. What was sequenced was PBMCs. The V and J genes are TRBV15 and TRBJ2-5; no clear D gene. The CDR3 nucleotides are TGTGCCACCAGCAGATCGCAAGAGACCCAGTACTTC. It translates to CATSRSQETQYF.